These 7 T cell receptor beta chains were all obtained from the same sample, sequenced in a study of spatial heterogeneity in lung cancer. Findings and limits, study-wide: For expanded intratumoral alpha and beta TCRs, counts tracked tumor mutation counts.

No cognate antigen is known for these TCRs. Time point in this sample: sample taken at primary tumor resection. TCRdb itself ran the 5' RACE reads through MiXCR, one entry per CDR3 protein. The sample has 15,000 to 20,000 distinct CDR3 sequences; 6.2% are singletons. This specimen was lung tumor tissue, taken at surgery. Receptors originate from a male donor with early-stage non-small cell lung cancer.

This clonotype was observed at least ten times. Being off target in a library aimed at alpha chains, this beta chain has a size of little meaning. The chain employs TRBV12-3 or TRBV12-4 and TRBJ2-1; D gene unclear. The V gene lost 1 base and the J gene lost 4 bases, with 11 bases spanning the gap. The CDR3 covers 15 residues. The CDR3 loop reads CASSLGAAWYNEQFF. In DNA, the CDR3 is TGTGCCAGCAGTTTAGGTGCTGCATGGTACAATGAGCAGTTCTTC.

This clonotype has ten or more counts. This beta chain is an off-target read within a library intended for alpha chains, so its frequency means little. The chain employs TRBV5-6 and TRBJ2-2, with no clear D. V was trimmed by 0 bases and J by 4 bases, leaving 7 bases between them. There are 14 residues in the CDR3. The germline V gene has CDR1 SGHDT and CDR2 YYEEEE. The CDR3 is CASSLVSRTGELFF. CDR3 sequence (DNA): TGTGCCAGCAGCTTGGTTTCTCGCACCGGGGAGCTGTTTTTT. Using reference TRBV5-6 and TRBJ2-2 for the parts outside the CDR3, the full variable domain is DAGVTQSPTHLIKTRGQQVTLRCSPKSGHDTVSWYQQALGQGPQFIFQYYEEEERQRGNFPDRFSGHQFPNYSSELNVNALLLGDSALYLCASSLVSRTGELFFGEGSRLTVL.

There are many counts of this clonotype. This beta chain was picked up by a library intended for alpha chains and is off target, so its count carries little meaning. This chain uses TRBV7-8 with TRBJ2-7; TRBD2 aligns across 7 bases. Trimming removed 4 bases from V and 2 bases from J; junction bases left unmatched: 5. Germline V gene data show CDR1 as SGHVS and CDR2 as FQNEAQ. This CDR3 spans 14 amino acids. The CDR3 coding sequence is TGTGCCAGCAGCTGGACTAGGGTCCCCTACGAGCAGTACTTC. It translates to CASSWTRVPYEQYF.

By sample fraction, this clonotype is medium-sized (0.01 to 0.1%). This beta chain came through as a stray read in a library set up for alpha chains, and its size says little. This CDR3 is CASSPGGLPDTGELFF. In nucleotides, the CDR3 is TGTGCCAGCAGTCCAGGGGGACTACCGGACACCGGGGAGCTGTTTTTT. This chain links TRBV6-5 with TRBJ2-2; the D gene could be TRBD1 or TRBD2 (7 bases each). Per germline, CDR1 MNHEY and CDR2 SVGAGI. There are 16 residues in the CDR3. V was shortened by 5 bases and J by 3 bases, with 16 bases between the two germline ends.

This clonotype was counted at least ten times. This beta chain slipped into a library made for alpha chains as a stray read, so its size is not meaningful. V and J are TRBV20-1 and TRBJ2-7; 12 nucleotides match TRBD2. V lost 5 bases and J lost 5; bases outside the gene matches: 10. CDR1 DFQATT and CDR2 SNEGSKA come from the germline V gene (reference sequence). The CDR3 runs to 15 residues. The CDR3 DNA follows: TGCAGTGCTTCCCTAGCGGGGGGGCCTGTGGACGAGCAGTACTTC. Protein: CSASLAGGPVDEQYF.

In this sample, this clonotype turned up many times. Within a library made for alpha chains, this beta chain is off target, and its count is uninformative. This chain uses TRBV19 with TRBJ2-5; 7 bases match TRBD1. V lost 4 bases and J lost 6; bases outside the gene matches: 8. The CDR3 extends over 14 amino acids. The germline V gene has CDR1 LNHDA and CDR2 SQIVND (reference sequence). CDR3: CASSSSTGMKTQYF. In nucleotides, the CDR3 is TGTGCCAGTAGTAGTTCGACAGGGATGAAGACCCAGTACTTC. The variable domain in full, completed from reference TRBV19 and TRBJ2-5, reads DGGITQSPKYLFRKEGQNVTLSCEQNLNHDAMYWYRQDPGQGLRLIYYSQIVNDFQKGDIAEGYSVSREKKESFPLTVTSAQKNPTAFYLCASSSSTGMKTQYFGPGTRLLVL.

This clonotype was recorded many times. Being off target in a library aimed at alpha chains, this beta chain has a size of little meaning. The chain links TRBV5-4 to TRBJ2-1; D unclear. This CDR3 has 15 amino acids. Between the trimmed V and J ends, which lost 4 bases and 0 bases, there was a span of 11 bases. The germline V gene encodes CDR1 SGHNT and CDR2 YYREEE (reference sequence). The chain's CDR3 is CASSPSSSSYNEQFF. CDR3 nucleotides: TGTGCCAGCAGCCCCTCTAGTAGCTCCTACAATGAGCAGTTCTTC.